The entry that follows covers one T cell receptor (beta chain) sequence. Its antigen is not identified. The sample originates from a study of cytomegalovirus exposure and HLA in healthy donors. General study results and limits: Sequencing probably produced one cluster of sequence variants that were highly shared. Across donors, sequencing depth was assumed by presence/absence analyses to be roughly uniform.

Each donor was nominally healthy when sampled (though unrecorded immune exposures were likely). The CDR3 loop spans 15 amino acids. V lost 2 bases and J 4 bases, leaving 10 bases between the germline ends. CDR1 and CDR2 from the germline V gene are SGHDT and YYEEEE. Amplification used 60 Vbeta primers and 13 Jbeta primers. Assay: immunoSEQ multiplex PCR; the TCRdb copy retains only in-frame clones and omits some. This table has 150,000 to 200,000 clones, more than 9.5% appearing once. This receptor was identified in a man aged 50 to 60 in good health and CMV-seropositive. The sequenced sample consisted of PBMCs. The chain carries TRBV5-6 and TRBJ2-6; tentative D call: TRBD1 (5 bases). CDR3 nucleotides: TGTGCCAGCAGCTTCAGGGTTACCGGGGCCAACGTCCTGACTTTC. Protein: CASSFRVTGANVLTF. The whole variable domain, remainder taken from reference TRBV5-6 and TRBJ2-6, is DAGVTQSPTHLIKTRGQQVTLRCSPKSGHDTVSWYQQALGQGPQFIFQYYEEEERQRGNFPDRFSGHQFPNYSSELNVNALLLGDSALYLCASSFRVTGANVLTFGAGSRLTVL.